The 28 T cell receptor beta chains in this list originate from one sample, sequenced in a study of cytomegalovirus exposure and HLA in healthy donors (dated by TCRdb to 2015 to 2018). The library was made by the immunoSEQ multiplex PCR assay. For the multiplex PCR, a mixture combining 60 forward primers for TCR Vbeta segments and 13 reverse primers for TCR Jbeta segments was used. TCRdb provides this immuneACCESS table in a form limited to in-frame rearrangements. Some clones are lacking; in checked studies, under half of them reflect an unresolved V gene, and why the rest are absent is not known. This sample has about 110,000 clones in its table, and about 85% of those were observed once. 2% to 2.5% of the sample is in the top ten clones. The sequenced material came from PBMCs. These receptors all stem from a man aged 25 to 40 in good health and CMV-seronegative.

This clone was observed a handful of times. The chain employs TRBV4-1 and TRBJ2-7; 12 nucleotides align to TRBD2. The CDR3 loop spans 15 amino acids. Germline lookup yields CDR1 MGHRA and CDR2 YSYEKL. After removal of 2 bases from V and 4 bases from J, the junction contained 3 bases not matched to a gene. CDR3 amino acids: CASSQRTSGRYEQYF. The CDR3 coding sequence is TGCGCCAGCAGCCAAAGAACTAGCGGGAGGTACGAGCAGTACTTC.

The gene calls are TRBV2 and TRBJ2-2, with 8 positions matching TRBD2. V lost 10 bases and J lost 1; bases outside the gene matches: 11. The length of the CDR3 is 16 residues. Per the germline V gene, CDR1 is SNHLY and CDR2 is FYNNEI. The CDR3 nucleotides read TGTGCCACCCCTCCCATTGCGGGAGGGAACACCGGGGAGCTGTTTTTT. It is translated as CATPPIAGGNTGELFF.

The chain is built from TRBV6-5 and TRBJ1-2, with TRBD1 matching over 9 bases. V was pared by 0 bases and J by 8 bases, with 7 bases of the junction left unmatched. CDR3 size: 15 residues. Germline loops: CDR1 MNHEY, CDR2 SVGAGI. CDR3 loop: CASSYSGQGRWGYTF. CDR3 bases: TGTGCCAGCAGTTACTCTGGACAGGGGCGTTGGGGCTACACCTTC.

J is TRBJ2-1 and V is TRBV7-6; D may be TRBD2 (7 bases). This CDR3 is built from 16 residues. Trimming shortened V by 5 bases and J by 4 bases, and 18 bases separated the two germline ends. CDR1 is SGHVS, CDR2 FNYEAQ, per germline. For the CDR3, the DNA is TGTGCCAGCAGCGTCGTGGGAGGGGGGCCTTACAATGAGCAGTTCTTC. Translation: CASSVVGGGPYNEQFF.

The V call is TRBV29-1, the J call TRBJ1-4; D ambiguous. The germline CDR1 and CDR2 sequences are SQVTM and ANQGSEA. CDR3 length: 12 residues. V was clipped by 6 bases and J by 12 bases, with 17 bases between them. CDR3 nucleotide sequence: TGCAGCGTCGCCACCTACGGAGATGAACTGTTTTTT. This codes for CSVATYGDELFF.

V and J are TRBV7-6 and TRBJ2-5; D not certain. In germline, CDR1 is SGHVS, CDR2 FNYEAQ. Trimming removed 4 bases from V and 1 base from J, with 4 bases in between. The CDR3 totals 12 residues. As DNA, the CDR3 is TGTGCCAGCAGCTCAGTCCAAGAGACCCAGTACTTC. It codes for CASSSVQETQYF.

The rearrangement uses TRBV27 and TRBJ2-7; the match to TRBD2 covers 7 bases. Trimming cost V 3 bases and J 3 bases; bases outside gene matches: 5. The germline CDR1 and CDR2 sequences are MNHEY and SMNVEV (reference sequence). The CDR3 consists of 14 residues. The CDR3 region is CASSLRREHYEQYF. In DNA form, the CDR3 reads TGTGCCAGCAGTTTGAGGCGGGAGCACTACGAGCAGTACTTC.

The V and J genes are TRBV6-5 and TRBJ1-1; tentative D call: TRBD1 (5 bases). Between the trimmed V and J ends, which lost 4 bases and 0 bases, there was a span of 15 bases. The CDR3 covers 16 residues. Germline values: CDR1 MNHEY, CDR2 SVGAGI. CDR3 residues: CASSSGTHYLNTEAFF. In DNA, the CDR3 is TGTGCCAGCAGTTCGGGGACTCATTACCTGAACACTGAAGCTTTCTTT.

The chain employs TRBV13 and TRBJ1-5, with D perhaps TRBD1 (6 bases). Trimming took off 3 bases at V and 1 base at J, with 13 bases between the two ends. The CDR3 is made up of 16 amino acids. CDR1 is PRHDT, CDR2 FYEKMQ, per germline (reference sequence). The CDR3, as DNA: TGTGCCAGCAGCTTCGGGGGGGCTGGCAGCAATCAGCCCCAGCATTTT. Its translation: CASSFGGAGSNQPQHF. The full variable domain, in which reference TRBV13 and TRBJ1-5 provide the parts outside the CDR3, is AAGVIQSPRHLIKEKRETATLKCYPIPRHDTVYWYQQGPGQDPQFLISFYEKMQSDKGSIPDRFSAQQFSDYHSELNMSSLELGDSALYFCASSFGGAGSNQPQHFGDGTRLSIL.

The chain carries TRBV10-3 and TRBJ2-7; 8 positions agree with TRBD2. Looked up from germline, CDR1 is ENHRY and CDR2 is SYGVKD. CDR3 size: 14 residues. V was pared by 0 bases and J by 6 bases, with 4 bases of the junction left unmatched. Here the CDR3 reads CAISESVAGREQYF. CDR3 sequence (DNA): TGTGCCATCAGTGAGTCAGTAGCGGGGCGCGAGCAGTACTTC.

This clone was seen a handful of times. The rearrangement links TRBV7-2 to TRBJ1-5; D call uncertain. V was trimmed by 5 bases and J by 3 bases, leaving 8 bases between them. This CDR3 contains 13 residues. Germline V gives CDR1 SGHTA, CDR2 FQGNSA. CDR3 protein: CASSQAYNQPQHF. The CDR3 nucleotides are TGTGCCAGCAGCCAGGCATACAATCAGCCCCAGCATTTT.

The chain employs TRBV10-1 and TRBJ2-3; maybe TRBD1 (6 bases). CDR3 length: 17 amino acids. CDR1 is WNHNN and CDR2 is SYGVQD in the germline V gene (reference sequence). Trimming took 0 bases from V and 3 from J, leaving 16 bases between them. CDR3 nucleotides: TGCGCCAGCAGTGAGTCGGGCTCGGGACATTTAACAGATACGCAGTATTTT. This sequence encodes CASSESGSGHLTDTQYF.

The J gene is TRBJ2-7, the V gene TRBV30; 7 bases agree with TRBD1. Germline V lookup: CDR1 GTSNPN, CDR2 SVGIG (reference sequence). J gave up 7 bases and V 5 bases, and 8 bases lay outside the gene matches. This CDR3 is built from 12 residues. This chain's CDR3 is CAWGDSRWEQYF. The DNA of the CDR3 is TGTGCCTGGGGGGACAGCCGCTGGGAGCAGTACTTC.

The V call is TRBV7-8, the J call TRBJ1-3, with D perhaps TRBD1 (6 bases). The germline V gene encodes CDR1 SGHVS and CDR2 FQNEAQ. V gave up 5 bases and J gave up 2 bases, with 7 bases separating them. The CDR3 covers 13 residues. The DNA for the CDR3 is TGTGCCAGCAGCCCAGGGGCTGGAAACACCATATATTTT. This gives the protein CASSPGAGNTIYF. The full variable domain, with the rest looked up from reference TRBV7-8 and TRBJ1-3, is GAGVSQSPRYKVAKRGQDVALRCDPISGHVSLFWYQQALGQGPEFLTYFQNEAQLDKSGLPSDRFFAERPEGSVSTLKIQRTQQEDSAVYLCASSPGAGNTIYFGEGSWLTVV.

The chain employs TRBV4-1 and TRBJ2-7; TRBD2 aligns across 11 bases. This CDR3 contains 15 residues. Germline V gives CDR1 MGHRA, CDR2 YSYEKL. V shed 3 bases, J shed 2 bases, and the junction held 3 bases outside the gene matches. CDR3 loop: CASSQASGGTYEQYF. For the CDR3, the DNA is TGCGCCAGCAGCCAGGCTAGCGGGGGGACCTACGAGCAGTACTTC.

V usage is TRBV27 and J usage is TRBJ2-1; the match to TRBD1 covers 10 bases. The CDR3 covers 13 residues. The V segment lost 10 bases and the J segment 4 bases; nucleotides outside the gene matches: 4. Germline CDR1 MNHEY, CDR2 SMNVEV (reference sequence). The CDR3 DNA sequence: TGTGCCACCCGGACAGGGGGATACAATGAGCAGTTCTTC. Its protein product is CATRTGGYNEQFF.

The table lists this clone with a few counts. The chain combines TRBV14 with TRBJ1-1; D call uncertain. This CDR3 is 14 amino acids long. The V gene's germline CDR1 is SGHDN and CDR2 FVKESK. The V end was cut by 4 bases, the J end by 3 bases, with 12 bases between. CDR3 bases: TGTGCCAGCAGCCTTCACTTGGTTGACACTGAAGCTTTCTTT. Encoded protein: CASSLHLVDTEAFF.

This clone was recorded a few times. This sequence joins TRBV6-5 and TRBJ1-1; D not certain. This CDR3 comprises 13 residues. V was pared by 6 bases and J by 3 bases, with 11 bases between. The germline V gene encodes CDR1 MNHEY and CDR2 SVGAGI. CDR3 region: CASSSYRDTEAFF. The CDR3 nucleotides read TGTGCCAGCAGCTCTTACCGGGACACTGAAGCTTTCTTT.

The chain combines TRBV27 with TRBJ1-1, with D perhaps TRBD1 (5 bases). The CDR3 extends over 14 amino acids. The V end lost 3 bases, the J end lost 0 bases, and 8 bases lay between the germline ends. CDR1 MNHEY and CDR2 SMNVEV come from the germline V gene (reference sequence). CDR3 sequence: CASSFDRLNTEAFF. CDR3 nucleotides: TGTGCCAGCAGTTTTGACAGACTGAACACTGAAGCTTTCTTT.

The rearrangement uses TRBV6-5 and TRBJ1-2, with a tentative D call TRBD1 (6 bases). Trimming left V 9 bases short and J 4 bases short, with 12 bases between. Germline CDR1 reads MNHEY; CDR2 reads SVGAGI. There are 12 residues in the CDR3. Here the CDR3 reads CASFYRAYGYTF. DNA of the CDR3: TGTGCCAGTTTCTACAGGGCCTATGGCTACACCTTC.

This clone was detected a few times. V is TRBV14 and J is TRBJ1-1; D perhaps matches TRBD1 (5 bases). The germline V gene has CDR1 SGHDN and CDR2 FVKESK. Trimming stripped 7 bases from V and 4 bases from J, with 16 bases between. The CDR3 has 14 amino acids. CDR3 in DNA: TGTGCCAGCACCCCGAGGCAGGGTTCCACTGAAGCTTTCTTT. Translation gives CASTPRQGSTEAFF.

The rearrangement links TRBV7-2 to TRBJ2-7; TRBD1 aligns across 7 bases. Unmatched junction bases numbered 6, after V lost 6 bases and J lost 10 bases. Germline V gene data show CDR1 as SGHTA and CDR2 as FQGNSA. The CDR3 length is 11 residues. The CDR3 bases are TGTGCCAGCAGTGACAGGGCCGATCAGTACTTC. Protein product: CASSDRADQYF.

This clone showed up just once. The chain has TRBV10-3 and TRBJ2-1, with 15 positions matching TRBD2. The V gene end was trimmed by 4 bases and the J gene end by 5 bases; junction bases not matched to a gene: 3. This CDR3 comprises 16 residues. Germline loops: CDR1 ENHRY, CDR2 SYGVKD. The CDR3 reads CAISGGLAGGNNEQFF. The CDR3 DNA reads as TGTGCCATCAGTGGGGGACTAGCGGGGGGCAACAATGAGCAGTTCTTC.

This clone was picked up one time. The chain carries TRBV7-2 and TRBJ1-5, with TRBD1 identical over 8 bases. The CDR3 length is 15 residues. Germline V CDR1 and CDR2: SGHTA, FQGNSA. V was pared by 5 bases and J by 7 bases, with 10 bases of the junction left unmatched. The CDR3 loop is CASSLGQGGHQPQHF. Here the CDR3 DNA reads TGTGCCAGCAGCCTTGGACAGGGAGGCCACCAGCCCCAGCATTTT.

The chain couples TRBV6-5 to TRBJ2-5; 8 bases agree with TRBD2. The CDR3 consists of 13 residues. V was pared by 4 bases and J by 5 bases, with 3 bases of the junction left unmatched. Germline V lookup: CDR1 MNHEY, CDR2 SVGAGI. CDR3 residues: CASSSGGGETQYF. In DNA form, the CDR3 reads TGTGCCAGCAGTTCTGGCGGGGGGGAGACCCAGTACTTC.

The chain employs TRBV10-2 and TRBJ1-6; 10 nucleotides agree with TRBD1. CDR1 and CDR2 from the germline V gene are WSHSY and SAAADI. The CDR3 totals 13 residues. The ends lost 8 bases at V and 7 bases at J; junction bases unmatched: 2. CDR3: CASGDRGNSPLHF. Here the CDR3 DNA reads TGCGCCAGCGGGGACAGGGGAAATTCACCCCTCCACTTT.

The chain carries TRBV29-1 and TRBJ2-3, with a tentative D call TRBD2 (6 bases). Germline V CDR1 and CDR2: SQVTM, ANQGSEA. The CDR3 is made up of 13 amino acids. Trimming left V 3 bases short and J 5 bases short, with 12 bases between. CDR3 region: CSVDGGDRDTQYF. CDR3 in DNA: TGCAGCGTTGATGGCGGGGACCGAGATACGCAGTATTTT.

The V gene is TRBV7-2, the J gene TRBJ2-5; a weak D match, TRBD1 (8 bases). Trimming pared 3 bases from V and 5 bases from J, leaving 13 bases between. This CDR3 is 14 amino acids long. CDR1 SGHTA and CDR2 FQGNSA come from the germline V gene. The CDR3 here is CASSFYRGGETQYF. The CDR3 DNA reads TGTGCCAGCAGCTTTTACAGGGGGGGGGAGACCCAGTACTTC.